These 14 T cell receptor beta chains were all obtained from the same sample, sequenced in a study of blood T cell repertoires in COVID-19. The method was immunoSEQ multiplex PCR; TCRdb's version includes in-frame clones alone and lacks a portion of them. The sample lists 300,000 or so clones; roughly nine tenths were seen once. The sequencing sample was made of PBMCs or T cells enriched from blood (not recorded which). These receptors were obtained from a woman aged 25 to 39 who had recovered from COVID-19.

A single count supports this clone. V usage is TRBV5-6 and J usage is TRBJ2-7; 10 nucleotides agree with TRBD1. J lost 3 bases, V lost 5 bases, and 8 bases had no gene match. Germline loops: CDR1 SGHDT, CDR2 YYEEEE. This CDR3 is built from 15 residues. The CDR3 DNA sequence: TGTGCCAGCAGTCTGACAGGGGGCCGGAACTACGAGCAGTACTTC. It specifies CASSLTGGRNYEQYF.

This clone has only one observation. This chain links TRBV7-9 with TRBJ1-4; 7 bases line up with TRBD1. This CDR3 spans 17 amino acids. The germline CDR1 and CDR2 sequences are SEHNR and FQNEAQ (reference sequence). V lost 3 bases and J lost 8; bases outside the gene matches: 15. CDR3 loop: CASSFGTDALTPEKLFF. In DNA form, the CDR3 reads TGTGCCAGCAGCTTTGGGACAGATGCCCTGACCCCAGAAAAACTGTTTTTT.

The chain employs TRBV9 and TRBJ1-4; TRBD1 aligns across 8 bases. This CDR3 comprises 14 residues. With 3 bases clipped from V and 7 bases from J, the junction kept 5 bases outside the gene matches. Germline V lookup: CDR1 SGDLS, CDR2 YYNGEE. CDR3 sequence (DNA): TGTGCCAGCAGCGAGGACAGGGTCGGTGAAAAACTGTTTTTT. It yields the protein CASSEDRVGEKLFF. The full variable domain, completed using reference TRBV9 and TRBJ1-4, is DSGVTQTPKHLITATGQRVTLRCSPRSGDLSVYWYQQSLDQGLQFLIQYYNGEERAKGNILERFSAQQFPDLHSELNLSSLELGDSALYFCASSEDRVGEKLFFGSGTQLSVL.

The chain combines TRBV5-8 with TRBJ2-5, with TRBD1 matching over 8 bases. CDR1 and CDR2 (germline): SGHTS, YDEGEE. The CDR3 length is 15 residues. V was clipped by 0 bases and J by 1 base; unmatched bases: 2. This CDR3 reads CASSLGTGPQETQYF. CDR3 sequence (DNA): TGTGCCAGCAGCTTGGGGACAGGGCCCCAAGAGACCCAGTACTTC.

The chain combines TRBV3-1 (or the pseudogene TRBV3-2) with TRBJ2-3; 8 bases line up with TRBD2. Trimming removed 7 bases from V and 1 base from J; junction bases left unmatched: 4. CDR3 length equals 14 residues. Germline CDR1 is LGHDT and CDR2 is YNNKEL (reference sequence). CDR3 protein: CASTIAGRTDTQYF. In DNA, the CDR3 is TGTGCCAGCACCATAGCGGGGCGCACAGATACGCAGTATTTT.

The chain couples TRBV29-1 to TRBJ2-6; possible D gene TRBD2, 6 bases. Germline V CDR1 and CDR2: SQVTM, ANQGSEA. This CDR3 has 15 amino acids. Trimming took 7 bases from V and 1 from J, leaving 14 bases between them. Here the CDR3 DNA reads TGCAGCGCCCTCGGGGGTGAGTCTGGGGCCAACGTCCTGACTTTC. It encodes CSALGGESGANVLTF.

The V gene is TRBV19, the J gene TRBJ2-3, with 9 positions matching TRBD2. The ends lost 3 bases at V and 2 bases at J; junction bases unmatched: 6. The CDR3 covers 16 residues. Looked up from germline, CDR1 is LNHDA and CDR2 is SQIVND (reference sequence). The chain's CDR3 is CASSMASGVYTDTQYF. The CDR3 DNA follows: TGTGCCAGTAGTATGGCTAGCGGGGTTTACACAGATACGCAGTATTTT.

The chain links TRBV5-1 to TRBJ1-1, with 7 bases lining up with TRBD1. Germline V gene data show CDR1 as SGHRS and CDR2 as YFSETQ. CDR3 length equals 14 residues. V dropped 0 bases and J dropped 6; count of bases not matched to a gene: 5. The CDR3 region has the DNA TGCGCCAGCAGCTTGGGCCAGGGGGTTTCTGAAGCTTTCTTT. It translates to CASSLGQGVSEAFF.

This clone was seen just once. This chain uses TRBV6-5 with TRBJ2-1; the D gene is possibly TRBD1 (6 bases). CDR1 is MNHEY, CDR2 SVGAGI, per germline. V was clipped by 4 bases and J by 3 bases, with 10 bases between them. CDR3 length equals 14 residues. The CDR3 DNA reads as TGTGCCAGCAGTTTCCGGGACATCTACAATGAGCAGTTCTTC. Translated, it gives CASSFRDIYNEQFF.

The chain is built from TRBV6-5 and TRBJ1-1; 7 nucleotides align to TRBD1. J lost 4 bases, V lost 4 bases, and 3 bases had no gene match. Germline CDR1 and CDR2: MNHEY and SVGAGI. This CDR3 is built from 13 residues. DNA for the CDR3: TGTGCCAGCAGTTTTCCAGGGGGCACTGAAGCTTTCTTT. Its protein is CASSFPGGTEAFF.

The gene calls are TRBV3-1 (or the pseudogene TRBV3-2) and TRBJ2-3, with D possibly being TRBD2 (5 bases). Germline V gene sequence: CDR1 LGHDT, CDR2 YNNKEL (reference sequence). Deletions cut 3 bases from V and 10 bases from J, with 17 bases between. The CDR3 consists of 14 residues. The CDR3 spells CASSQRMGVLAQYF. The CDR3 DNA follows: TGTGCCAGCAGCCAGAGGATGGGAGTACTGGCGCAGTATTTT.

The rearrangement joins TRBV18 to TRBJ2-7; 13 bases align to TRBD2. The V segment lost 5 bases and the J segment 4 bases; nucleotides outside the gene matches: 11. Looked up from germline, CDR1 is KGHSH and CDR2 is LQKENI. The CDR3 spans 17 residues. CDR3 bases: TGTGCCAGCTCAACCGCACCACTAGCGGGGGGGAATTACGAGCAGTACTTC. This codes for CASSTAPLAGGNYEQYF.

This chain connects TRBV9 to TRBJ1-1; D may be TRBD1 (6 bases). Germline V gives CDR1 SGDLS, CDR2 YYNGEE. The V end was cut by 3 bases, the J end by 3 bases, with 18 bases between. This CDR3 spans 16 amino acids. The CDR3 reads CASSAPRGGLDTEAFF. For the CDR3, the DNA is TGTGCCAGCAGCGCTCCCCGCGGGGGGCTAGACACTGAAGCTTTCTTT.

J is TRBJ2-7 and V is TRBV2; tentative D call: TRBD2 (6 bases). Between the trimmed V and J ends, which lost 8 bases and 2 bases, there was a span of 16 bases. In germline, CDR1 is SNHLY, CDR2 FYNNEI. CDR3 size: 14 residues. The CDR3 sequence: CASWRGLATYEQYF. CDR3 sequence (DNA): TGTGCCAGCTGGCGGGGACTGGCAACCTACGAGCAGTACTTC.